The 10 T cell receptor beta chains presented below share a single source sample, sequenced in a study of blood T cell repertoires in COVID-19. The table came from immunoSEQ multiplex PCR; TCRdb's copy has only in-frame clones and leaves some out. The table shows approximately 200,000 clones, with about 90% occurring only once. Sequenced sample: PBMCs or T cells enriched from blood (not recorded which). The receptors shown here come from a man aged 25 to 45 who had recovered from COVID-19.

This rearrangement joins TRBV4-1 to TRBJ1-2, with D tentatively TRBD1 (6 bases). CDR3 length equals 14 residues. V lost 2 bases and J 5 bases, leaving 12 bases between the germline ends. Germline V lookup: CDR1 MGHRA, CDR2 YSYEKL. The CDR3, as DNA: TGCGCCAGCAGCCAATATCGGACAGAGTATGGCTACACCTTC. It yields the protein CASSQYRTEYGYTF.

This rearrangement joins TRBV5-1 to TRBJ1-1; a weak D match, TRBD1 (5 bases). Germline V gene lookup returns CDR1 SGHRS and CDR2 YFSETQ. V was pared by 4 bases and J by 4 bases, with 11 bases between. The CDR3 runs to 13 residues. Written as DNA, the CDR3 is TGCGCCAGCAGCCACCCGGGGGGCACTGAAGCTTTCTTT. It is translated as CASSHPGGTEAFF.

The J gene is TRBJ2-1, the V gene TRBV7-8, with 10 bases lining up with TRBD1. The junction had 7 bases not matched to a gene; V was cut back by 6 bases and J by 8 bases. Germline V lookup: CDR1 SGHVS, CDR2 FQNEAQ. The CDR3 length is 14 residues. CDR3 sequence (DNA): TGTGCCAGCAGGAGACAGGGGGCAATCGATGAGCAGTTCTTC. Protein sequence: CASRRQGAIDEQFF.

The chain has TRBV19 and TRBJ1-5; a possible D gene is TRBD1 (6 bases). The germline gives CDR1 LNHDA, CDR2 SQIVND (reference sequence). Trimming cost V 3 bases and J 3 bases, with 15 bases left between them. This CDR3 comprises 16 residues. As DNA, the CDR3 is TGTGCCAGTAGTATTGGCGGGGGGCGCCTCAATCAGCCCCAGCATTTT. It codes for CASSIGGGRLNQPQHF. Together with reference TRBV19 and TRBJ1-5, the CDR3 gives the full variable domain: DGGITQSPKYLFRKEGQNVTLSCEQNLNHDAMYWYRQDPGQGLRLIYYSQIVNDFQKGDIAEGYSVSREKKESFPLTVTSAQKNPTAFYLCASSIGGGRLNQPQHFGDGTRLSIL.

The chain couples TRBV7-8 to TRBJ2-2, with no clear D. This CDR3 is built from 17 residues. Germline V gene sequence: CDR1 SGHVS, CDR2 FQNEAQ. The germline V and J ends were trimmed by 4 bases and 0 bases, with 15 bases remaining between them. CDR3 nucleotide sequence: TGTGCCAGCAGCTCACCTTTGAGCCCCGCGAACACCGGGGAGCTGTTTTTT. Its translation is CASSSPLSPANTGELFF.

The rearrangement joins TRBV24-1 to TRBJ2-2, with 7 positions matching TRBD1. Germline values: CDR1 KGHDR, CDR2 SFDVKD. This CDR3 region has 14 residues. J was trimmed by 7 bases and V by 4 bases; bases with no gene match: 5. This CDR3 is CATSETGLSGELFF. CDR3 nucleotides: TGTGCCACCAGTGAGACAGGGTTGAGCGGGGAGCTGTTTTTT.

The chain uses TRBV5-1 and TRBJ1-1; 7 positions agree with TRBD1. CDR1 and CDR2 from the germline V gene are SGHRS and YFSETQ. V lost 5 bases to trimming and J lost 5 bases; unmatched junction nucleotides: 9. This CDR3 spans 14 amino acids. CDR3 DNA: TGCGCCAGCAGTCGAGACAGGGCGAGTACTGAAGCTTTCTTT. It codes for CASSRDRASTEAFF. Complete variable domain (other parts from reference TRBV5-1 and TRBJ1-1): KAGVTQTPRYLIKTRGQQVTLSCSPISGHRSVSWYQQTPGQGLQFLFEYFSETQRNKGNFPGRFSGRQFSNSRSEMNVSTLELGDSALYLCASSRDRASTEAFFGQGTRLTVV.

This chain joins TRBV7-8 and TRBJ2-5, with TRBD2 matching over 8 bases. The CDR3 covers 15 residues. Per the germline V gene, CDR1 is SGHVS and CDR2 is FQNEAQ. After removal of 8 bases from V and 1 base from J, the junction contained 9 bases not matched to a gene. DNA for the CDR3: TGTGCCAGCGGTAATCTAGCGGGTGGCCAAGAGACCCAGTACTTC. This codes for CASGNLAGGQETQYF. Full variable domain (missing parts from reference TRBV7-8 and TRBJ2-5): GAGVSQSPRYKVAKRGQDVALRCDPISGHVSLFWYQQALGQGPEFLTYFQNEAQLDKSGLPSDRFFAERPEGSVSTLKIQRTQQEDSAVYLCASGNLAGGQETQYFGPGTRLLVL.

V and J are TRBV7-9 and TRBJ1-4, with TRBD1 as a possible D gene (6 bases). Germline CDR1 is SEHNR and CDR2 is FQNEAQ (reference sequence). The CDR3 loop spans 14 amino acids. V was shortened by 6 bases and J by 3 bases, with 11 bases between the two germline ends. The CDR3 reads CASRKDSPNEKLFF. The CDR3 DNA is TGTGCCAGCAGGAAGGACAGCCCTAATGAAAAACTGTTTTTT.

CDR3 protein: CASSGQRSYGYTF. CDR3 in DNA: TGTGCCAGCAGCGGACAGCGGAGCTATGGCTACACCTTC. The V gene is TRBV12-3 or TRBV12-4, the J gene TRBJ1-2; D perhaps matches TRBD1 (6 bases). The CDR3 consists of 13 residues. V was cut by 6 bases and J by 4 bases, with 12 bases left in between.